This TCR beta chain originates from a study of response to subunit inactivated influenza vaccine (dated by TCRdb to between 2017 and 2018). For the study in its entirety: Deep quantitative T cell receptor repertoire profiling was used in the study to track responses to a trivalent subunit inactivated influenza vaccine.

With respect to this clonotype: Its antigen is not yet known. Base qualities are not provided; no much larger clone lies one nucleotide away.

The intended sense of this specimen's time point label: approximately 45 days after influenza vaccine administration. The germline V gene gives CDR1 as MDHEN and CDR2 as SYDVKM. From its cysteine to its phenylalanine, the CDR3 spans 11 amino acids. Only the CDR3 DNA is retained, 33 bases long and in frame from the first base. V is pared back by 5 bases and J by 2 bases, with 3 bases lying between the germline termini. The library was produced with RT-PCR. The sequencer was an Illumina HiSeq 2500. TCRdb redid the processing of the public reads, applying fastp at Q25 and MiXCR, and retained in-frame beta chains. CDR3 protein sequences are deduplicated, and each keeps its most common genes and DNA. For this sample the table gives over 400,000 distinct CDR3 sequences, of which 13% were detected only once. Roughly 13% of the sample is in the top ten clones. Study-wide findings and limitations: The authors proposed that each seasonal influenza vaccination may bring in only a limited number of new T cells.

Rearrangement joined TRBV28 to TRBJ1-2; the D gene lacks a confident call. This sequence originates from a man aged 50-60 years who received an inactivated influenza vaccine. Donor details come from another sample of the same person, matched by shared clones. Sequenced here: PBMCs from blood, sampled roughly 47 days after vaccination. The sequenced DNA is TGTGCCAGCAGTGACAACTATGGCTACACCTTC. It specifies CASSDNYGYTF.